This TCR beta chain is from a study of T cell repertoires in cytomegalovirus infection. In the study overall: An indication of both CMV infection and matching HLA type came from public TCR beta signatures.

The germline V gene encodes CDR1 MNHEY and CDR2 SVGAGI. The V and J ends lost 2 bases and 5 bases respectively, with 9 bases between them. The CDR3 totals 13 residues. Study observations and caveats: Summed public TCR beta family frequency identified CMV carriers bearing the relevant HLA.

TCRdb reprocessed the reads with MiXCR, giving one entry per CDR3 protein. The table lists 450,000 to 550,000 distinct CDR3 sequences, approximately 17% of them singletons. On this clonotype: No antigen is known for it.

The clonotype comes from a human donor in good health (CMV status not recorded). Some clones in this sample may be carry-over from other donors' samples. Sequenced: CD8+ T cells from PBMCs. The chain links TRBV6-5 to TRBJ1-1; D ambiguous. CDR3 residues: CASSYNGGTEAFF. CDR3 DNA sequence: TGTGCCAGCAGTTACAACGGTGGGACTGAAGCTTTCTTT.